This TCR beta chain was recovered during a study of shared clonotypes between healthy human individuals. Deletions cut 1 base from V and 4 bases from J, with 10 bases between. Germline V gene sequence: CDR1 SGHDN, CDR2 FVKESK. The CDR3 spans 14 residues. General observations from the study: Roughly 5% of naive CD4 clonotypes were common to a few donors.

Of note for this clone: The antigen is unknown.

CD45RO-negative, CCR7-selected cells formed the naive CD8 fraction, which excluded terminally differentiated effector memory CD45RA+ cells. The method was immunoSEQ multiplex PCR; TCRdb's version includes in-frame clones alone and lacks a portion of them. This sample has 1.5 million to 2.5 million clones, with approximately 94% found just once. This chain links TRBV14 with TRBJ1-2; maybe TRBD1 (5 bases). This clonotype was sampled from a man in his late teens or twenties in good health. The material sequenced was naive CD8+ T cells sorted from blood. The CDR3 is CASSQVREAYGYTF. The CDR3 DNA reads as TGTGCCAGCAGCCAAGTCAGGGAGGCCTATGGCTACACCTTC.